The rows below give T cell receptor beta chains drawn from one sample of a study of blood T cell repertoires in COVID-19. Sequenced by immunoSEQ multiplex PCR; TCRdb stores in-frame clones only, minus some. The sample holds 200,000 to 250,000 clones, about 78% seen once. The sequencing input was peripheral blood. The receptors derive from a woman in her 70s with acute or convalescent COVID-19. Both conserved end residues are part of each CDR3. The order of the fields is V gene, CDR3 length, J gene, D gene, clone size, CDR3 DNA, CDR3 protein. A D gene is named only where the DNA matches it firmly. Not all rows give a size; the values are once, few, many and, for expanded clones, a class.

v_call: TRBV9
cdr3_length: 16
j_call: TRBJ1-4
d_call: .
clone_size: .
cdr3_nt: TGTGCCAGCAGCGCCCAGCCGGGGGCAACTAATGAAAAACTGTTTTTT
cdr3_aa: CASSAQPGATNEKLFF

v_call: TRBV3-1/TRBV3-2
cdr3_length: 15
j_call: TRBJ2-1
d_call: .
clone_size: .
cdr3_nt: TGTGCCAGCAGCCAAGGCCAGGTCTCCTACAATGAGCAGTTCTTC
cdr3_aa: CASSQGQVSYNEQFF

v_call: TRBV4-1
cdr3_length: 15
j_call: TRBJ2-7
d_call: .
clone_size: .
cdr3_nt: TGCGCCAGCAGCCAAGAGGATCTCCAGGACTACGAGCAGTACTTC
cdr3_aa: CASSQEDLQDYEQYF

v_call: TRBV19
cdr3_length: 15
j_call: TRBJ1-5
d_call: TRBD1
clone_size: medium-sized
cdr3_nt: TGTGCCAGTAGCCCAGACAGGGGGCGAAATCAGCCCCAGCATTTT
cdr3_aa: CASSPDRGRNQPQHF

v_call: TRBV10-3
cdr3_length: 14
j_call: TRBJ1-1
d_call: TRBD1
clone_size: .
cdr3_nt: TGTGCCATCGCATCCGGGACAGTGAACACTGAAGCTTTCTTT
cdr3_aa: CAIASGTVNTEAFF

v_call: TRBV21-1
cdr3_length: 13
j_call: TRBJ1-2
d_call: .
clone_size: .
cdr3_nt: TGTGCCAGCAGCAAACAGGTTAACTATGGCTACACCTTC
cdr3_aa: CASSKQVNYGYTF

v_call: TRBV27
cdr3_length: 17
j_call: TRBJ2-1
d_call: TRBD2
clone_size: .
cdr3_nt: TGTGCCAGCAGTTTATCGCGGTCTAGCGGGGGAATGGCCAGGCCGTTCTTC
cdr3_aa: CASSLSRSSGGMARPFF

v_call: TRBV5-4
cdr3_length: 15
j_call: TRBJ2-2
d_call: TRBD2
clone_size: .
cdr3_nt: TGTGCCAGCAGCCCGGCGGGGGGCGGCACCGGGGAGCTGTTTTTT
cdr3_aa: CASSPAGGGTGELFF

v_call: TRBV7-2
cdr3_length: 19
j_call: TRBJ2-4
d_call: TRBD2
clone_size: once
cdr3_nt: TGTGCCAGCAGCTTAGTACCAACTAGCGGGGTGGGCCCTTGGAACATTCAGTACTTC
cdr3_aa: CASSLVPTSGVGPWNIQYF

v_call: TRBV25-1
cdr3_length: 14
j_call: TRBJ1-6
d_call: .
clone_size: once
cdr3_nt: TGTGCCAGCAGAGCACAGGGTTTTGGTTCACCCCTCCACTTT
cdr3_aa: CASRAQGFGSPLHF

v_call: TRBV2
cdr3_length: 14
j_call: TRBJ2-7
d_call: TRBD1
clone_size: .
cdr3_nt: TGTGCCAGCAGCGGAGGACAGGACTTCTACGAGCAGTACTTC
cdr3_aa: CASSGGQDFYEQYF

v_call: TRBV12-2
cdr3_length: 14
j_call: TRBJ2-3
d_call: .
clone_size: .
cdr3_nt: TGTGCAAGTCGCTCTAGCGGGGGCGCAGATACGCAGTATTTT
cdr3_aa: CASRSSGGADTQYF

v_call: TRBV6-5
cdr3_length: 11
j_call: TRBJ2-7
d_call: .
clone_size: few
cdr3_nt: TGTGCCAGCAGTTCAGGGAGGACGCAGTACTTC
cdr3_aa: CASSSGRTQYF

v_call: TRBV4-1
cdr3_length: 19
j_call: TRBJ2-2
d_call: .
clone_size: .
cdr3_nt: TGCGCCAGCAGCCAAGATCGGGGGATGGTGGTACCAGGTACCGGGGAGCTGTTTTTT
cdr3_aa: CASSQDRGMVVPGTGELFF

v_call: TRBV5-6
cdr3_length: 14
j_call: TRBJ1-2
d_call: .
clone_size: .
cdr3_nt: TGTGCCAGCAGCCGGACAGAAATAAACTATGGCTACACCTTC
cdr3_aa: CASSRTEINYGYTF

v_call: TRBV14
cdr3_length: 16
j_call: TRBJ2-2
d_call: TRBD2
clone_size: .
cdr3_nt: TGTGCCAGCAGCCAACTAGCGGGGGGCAACACCGGGGAGCTGTTTTTT
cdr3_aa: CASSQLAGGNTGELFF

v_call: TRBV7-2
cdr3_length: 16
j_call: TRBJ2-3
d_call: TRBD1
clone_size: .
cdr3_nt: TGTGCCAGCAGCTTAATAGGACAGGGGTCCACAGATACGCAGTATTTT
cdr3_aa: CASSLIGQGSTDTQYF

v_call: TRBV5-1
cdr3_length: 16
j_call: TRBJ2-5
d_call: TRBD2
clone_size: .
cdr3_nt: TGCGCCAGCAGCTTGGCCCAGCGGGGGGGCCAAGAGACCCAGTACTTC
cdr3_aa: CASSLAQRGGQETQYF

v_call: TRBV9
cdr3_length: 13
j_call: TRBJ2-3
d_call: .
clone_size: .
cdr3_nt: TGTGCCTCTGGGAGTTGGAGCACAGATACGCAGTATTTT
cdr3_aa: CASGSWSTDTQYF

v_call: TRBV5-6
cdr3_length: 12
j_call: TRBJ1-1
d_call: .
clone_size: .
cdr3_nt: TGTGCCAGCCGGGGAATGAGCACTGAAGCTTTCTTT
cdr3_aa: CASRGMSTEAFF

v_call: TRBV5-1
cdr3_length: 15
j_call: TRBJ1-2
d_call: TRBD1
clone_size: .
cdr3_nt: TGCGCCAGCAGCTCCACCGGGACAGGGAATAGTGGCTACACCTTC
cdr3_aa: CASSSTGTGNSGYTF

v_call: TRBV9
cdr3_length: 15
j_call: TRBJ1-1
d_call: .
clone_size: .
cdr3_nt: TGTGCCAGCAGCGTAGGGTGGTCGGCCGGGACTGAAGCTTTCTTT
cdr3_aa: CASSVGWSAGTEAFF

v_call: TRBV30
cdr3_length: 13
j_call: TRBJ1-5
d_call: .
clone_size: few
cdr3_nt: TGTGCCTGGAGTGGTCAGAGCAATCAGCCCCAGCATTTT
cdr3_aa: CAWSGQSNQPQHF

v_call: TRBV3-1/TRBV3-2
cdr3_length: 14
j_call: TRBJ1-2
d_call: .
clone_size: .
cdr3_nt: TGTGCCAGCAGCCAGCTCACAGGGAACTATGGCTACACCTTC
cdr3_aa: CASSQLTGNYGYTF

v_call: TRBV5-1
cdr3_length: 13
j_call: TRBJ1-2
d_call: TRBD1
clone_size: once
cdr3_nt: TGCGCCAGCATGGGACAGGGGGCTGATGGCTACACCTTC
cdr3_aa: CASMGQGADGYTF

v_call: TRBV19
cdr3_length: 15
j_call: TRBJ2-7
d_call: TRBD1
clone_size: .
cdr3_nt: TGTGCCAGTAGTCCGGACAGGTCCAGTGCATACGAGCAGTACTTC
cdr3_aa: CASSPDRSSAYEQYF

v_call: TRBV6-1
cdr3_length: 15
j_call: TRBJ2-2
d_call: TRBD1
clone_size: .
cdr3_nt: TGTGCCAGCAGTGAAGTAGGGGGCGCGGGCGGGGAGCTGTTTTTT
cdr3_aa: CASSEVGGAGGELFF

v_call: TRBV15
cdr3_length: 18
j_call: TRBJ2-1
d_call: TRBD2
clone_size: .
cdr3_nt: TGTGCCACCAGCAGTTTTTTACCGTCTAGCGGGGAATACAATGAGCAGTTCTTC
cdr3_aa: CATSSFLPSSGEYNEQFF

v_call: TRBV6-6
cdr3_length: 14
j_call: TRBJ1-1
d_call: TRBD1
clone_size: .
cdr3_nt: TGTGCCAGCAGTTACTCGACAGGGGTTAATGAGGCTTTCTTT
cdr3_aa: CASSYSTGVNEAFF

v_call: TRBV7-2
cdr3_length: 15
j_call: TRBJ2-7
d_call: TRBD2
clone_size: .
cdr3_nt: TGTGCCAGCAGCGCGCGGGGGACCTTCTCCTACGAGCAGTACTTC
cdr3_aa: CASSARGTFSYEQYF

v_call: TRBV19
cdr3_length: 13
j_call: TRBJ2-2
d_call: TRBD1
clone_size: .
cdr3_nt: TGTGCCAGCCACAGGGGGCAAGGCGGGGAGCTGTTTTTT
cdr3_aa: CASHRGQGGELFF

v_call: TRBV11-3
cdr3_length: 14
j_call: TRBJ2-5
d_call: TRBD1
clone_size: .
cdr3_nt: TGTGCCAGCAGCCCAGGGGGCGCGGGAGAGACCCAGTACTTC
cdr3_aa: CASSPGGAGETQYF

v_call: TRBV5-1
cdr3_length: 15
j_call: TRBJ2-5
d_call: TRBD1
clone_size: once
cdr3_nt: TGCGCCAGCGCTGAGCCGGGACAGGGAGAAGAGACCCAGTACTTC
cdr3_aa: CASAEPGQGEETQYF

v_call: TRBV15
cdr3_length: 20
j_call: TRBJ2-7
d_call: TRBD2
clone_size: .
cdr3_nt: TGTGCCACCAGCAGAGCCCCCCCGCACCTTCAGCGGGGGGAGGCCTACGAGCAGTACTTC
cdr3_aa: CATSRAPPHLQRGEAYEQYF

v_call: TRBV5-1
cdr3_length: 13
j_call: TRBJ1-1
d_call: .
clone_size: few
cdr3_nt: TGCGCCAGCAGTGGTCAGGGGACCACTGAAGCTTTCTTT
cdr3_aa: CASSGQGTTEAFF

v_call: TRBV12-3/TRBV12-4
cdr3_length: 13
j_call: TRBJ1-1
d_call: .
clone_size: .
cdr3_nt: TGTGCCAGCAGTTTCCAGGGCCCTATTGAAGCTTTCTTT
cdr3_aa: CASSFQGPIEAFF

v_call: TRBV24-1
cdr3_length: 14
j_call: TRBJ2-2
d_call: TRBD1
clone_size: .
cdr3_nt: TGTGCCACCAGTGAGACAGGGGGGGCCGGGGAGCTGTTTTTT
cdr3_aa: CATSETGGAGELFF

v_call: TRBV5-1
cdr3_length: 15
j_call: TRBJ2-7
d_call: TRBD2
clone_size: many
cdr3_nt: TGCGCCAGCAGCTTGGTTAGCGGGGGTAGAAACGAGCAGTACTTC
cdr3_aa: CASSLVSGGRNEQYF

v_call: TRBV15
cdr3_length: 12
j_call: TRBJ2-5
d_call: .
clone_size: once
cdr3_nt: TGTGCCACCTCACAGGACCAAGAGACCCAGTACTTC
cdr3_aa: CATSQDQETQYF

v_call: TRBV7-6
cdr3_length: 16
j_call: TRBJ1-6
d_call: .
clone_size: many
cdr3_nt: TGTGCCAGCAGCTTAGGAGGGGCGGGGGGAGATTCACCCCTCCACTTT
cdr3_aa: CASSLGGAGGDSPLHF

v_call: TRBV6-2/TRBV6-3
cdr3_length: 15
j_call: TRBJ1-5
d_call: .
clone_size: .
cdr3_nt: TGTGCCAGCAGTTACGAGGCCCCCTTATCAGTGCCCCAGCATTTT
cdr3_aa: CASSYEAPLSVPQHF

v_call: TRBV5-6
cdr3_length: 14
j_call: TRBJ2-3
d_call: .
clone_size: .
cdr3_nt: TGTGCCAGCAGCTTGAGTACTATAACAGATACGCAGTATTTT
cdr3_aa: CASSLSTITDTQYF

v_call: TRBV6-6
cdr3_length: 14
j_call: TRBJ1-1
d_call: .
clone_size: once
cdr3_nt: TGTGCCAGCACCCATCTTAAGGGGGACACTGAAGCTTTCTTT
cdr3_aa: CASTHLKGDTEAFF

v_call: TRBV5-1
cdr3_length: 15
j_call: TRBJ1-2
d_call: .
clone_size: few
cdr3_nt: TGCGCCAGCAGCTTGGTTCCCATTCGGGGTAGTGGCTACACCTTC
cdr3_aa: CASSLVPIRGSGYTF

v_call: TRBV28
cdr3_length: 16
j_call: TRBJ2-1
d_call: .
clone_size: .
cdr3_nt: TGTGCCAGCAGTTTAAGAGCAGGAGGTCCCTACAATGAGCAGTTCTTC
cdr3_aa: CASSLRAGGPYNEQFF

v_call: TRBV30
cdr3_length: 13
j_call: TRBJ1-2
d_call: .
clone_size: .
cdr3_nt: TGTGCCTGTTGGAGGTCATCCCCGGCTGGCTACACCTTC
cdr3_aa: CACWRSSPAGYTF

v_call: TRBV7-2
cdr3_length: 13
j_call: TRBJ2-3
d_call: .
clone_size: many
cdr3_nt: TGTGCCAGCAGGCTCCATCCGGTAGATACGCAGTATTTT
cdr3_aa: CASRLHPVDTQYF

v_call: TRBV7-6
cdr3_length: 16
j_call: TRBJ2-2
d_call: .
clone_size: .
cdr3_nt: TGTGCCAGCAGCTTACAGACAGTCGCGAACACCGGGGAGCTGTTTTTT
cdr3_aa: CASSLQTVANTGELFF

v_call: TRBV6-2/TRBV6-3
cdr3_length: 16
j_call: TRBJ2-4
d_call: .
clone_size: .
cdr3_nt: TGTGCCAGCAGACCTTGGGGGGGGGACAACAAAAACATTCAGTACTTC
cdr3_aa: CASRPWGGDNKNIQYF

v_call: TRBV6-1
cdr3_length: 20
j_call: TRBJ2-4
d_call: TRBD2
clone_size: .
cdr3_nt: TGTGCCAGCAGTGAAGACGGCGCGGGGGGGCGAGGGATAGCCAAAAACATTCAGTACTTC
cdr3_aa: CASSEDGAGGRGIAKNIQYF

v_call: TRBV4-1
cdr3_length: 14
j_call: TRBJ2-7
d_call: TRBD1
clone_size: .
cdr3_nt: TGCGCCAGCAGCTATACAGGGGCTCCCTACGAGCAGTACTTC
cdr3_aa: CASSYTGAPYEQYF

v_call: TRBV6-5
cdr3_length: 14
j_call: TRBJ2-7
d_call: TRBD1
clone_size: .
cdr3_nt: TGTGCCAGCAGACCGGGACAGATTTTCTACGAGCAGTACTTC
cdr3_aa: CASRPGQIFYEQYF

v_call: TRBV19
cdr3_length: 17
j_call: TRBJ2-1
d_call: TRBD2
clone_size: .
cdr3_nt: TGTGCCAGTAGTATGAGGTGGCGGGGGGACCTGCCCGGTGAGCAGTTCTTC
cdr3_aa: CASSMRWRGDLPGEQFF

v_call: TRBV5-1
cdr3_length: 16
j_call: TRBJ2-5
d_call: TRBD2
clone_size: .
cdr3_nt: TGCGCCAGCAGCTTGGGAGCGGGGGGATTTCAAGAGACCCAGTACTTC
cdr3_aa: CASSLGAGGFQETQYF

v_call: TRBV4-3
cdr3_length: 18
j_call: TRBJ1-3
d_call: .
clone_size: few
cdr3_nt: TGCGCCAGCAGCCAAGAAGTTGATAAGTCGCGCTCTGGAAACACCATATATTTT
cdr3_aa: CASSQEVDKSRSGNTIYF

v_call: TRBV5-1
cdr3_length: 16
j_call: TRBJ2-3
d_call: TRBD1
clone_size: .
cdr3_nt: TGCGCCAGCAGCACCAGAGGACAGGGAAGCACAGATACGCAGTATTTT
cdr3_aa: CASSTRGQGSTDTQYF

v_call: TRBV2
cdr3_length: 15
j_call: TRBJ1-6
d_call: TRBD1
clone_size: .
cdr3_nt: TGTGCCAGCAGTAGGGACAGCTCCTATAATTCACCCCTCCACTTT
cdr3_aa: CASSRDSSYNSPLHF

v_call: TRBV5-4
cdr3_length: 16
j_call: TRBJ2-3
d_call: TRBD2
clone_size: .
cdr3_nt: TGTGCCAGCAGCTTGGGACTAGCGGGGGGCACAGATACGCAGTATTTT
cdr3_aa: CASSLGLAGGTDTQYF

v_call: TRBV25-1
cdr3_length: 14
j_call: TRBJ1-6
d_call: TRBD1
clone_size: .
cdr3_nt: TGTGCCAGCTCACAGGGGTGGGTGGGTTCACCCCTCCACTTT
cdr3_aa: CASSQGWVGSPLHF